This T cell receptor (beta chain) was observed in a study of T cells in Graves' hyperthyroidism and ophthalmopathy. The table lists this clonotype with a few counts. Researchers took RNA transcripts and amplified the TCR beta CDR3 regions from them. First-round RT-PCR with HTBI primers amplified the TCR CDR3 region. Each CDR3 protein gets one entry after TCRdb re-called the multiplex PCR reads with MiXCR. The table has about 520,000 distinct CDR3 sequences, around 20% seen once. Germline CDR1 and CDR2: GTSNPN and SVGIG (reference sequence). The CDR3 runs to 17 residues. J was trimmed by 6 bases and V by 5 bases; bases with no gene match: 21.

What was sequenced was blood. This chain connects TRBV30 to TRBJ1-1; 7 nucleotides line up with TRBD1. The TCR sequence derives from a man aged 18 to 29 with Graves' hyperthyroidism. This chain's CDR3 is CAWHHTGVAVLRPEAFF. CDR3 sequence (DNA): TGTGCCTGGCACCACACAGGGGTGGCGGTACTTCGCCCTGAAGCTTTCTTT.